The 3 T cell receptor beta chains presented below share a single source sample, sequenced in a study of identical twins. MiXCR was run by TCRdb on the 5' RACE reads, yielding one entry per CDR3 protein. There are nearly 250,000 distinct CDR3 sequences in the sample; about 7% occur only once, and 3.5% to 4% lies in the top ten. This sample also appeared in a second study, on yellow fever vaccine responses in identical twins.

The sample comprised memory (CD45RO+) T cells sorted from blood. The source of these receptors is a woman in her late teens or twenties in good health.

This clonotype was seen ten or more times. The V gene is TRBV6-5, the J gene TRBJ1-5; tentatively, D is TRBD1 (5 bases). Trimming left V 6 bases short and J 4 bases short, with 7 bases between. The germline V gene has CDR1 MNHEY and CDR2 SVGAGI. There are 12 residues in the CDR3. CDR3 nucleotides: TGTGCCAGCAGGGAGGGGAATCAGCCCCAGCATTTT. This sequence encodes CASREGNQPQHF.

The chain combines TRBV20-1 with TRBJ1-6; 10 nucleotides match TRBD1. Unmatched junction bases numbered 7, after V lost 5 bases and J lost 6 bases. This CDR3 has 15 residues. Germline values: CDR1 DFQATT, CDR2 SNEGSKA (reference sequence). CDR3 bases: TGCAGTGCTCCCGGGACAGGGGCGAGTAATTCACCCCTCCACTTT. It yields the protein CSAPGTGASNSPLHF.

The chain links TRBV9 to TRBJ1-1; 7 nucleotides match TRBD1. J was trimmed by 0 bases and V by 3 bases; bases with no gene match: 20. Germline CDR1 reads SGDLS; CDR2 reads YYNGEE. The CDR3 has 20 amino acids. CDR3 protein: CASSGARGRGTAKMNTEAFF. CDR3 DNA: TGTGCCAGCAGCGGAGCGAGAGGCAGGGGGACAGCTAAGATGAACACTGAAGCTTTCTTT.